The next 6 T cell receptor beta chains were all read from a single sample in a study of cytomegalovirus exposure and HLA in healthy donors. The PCR had 60 Vbeta and 13 Jbeta primers. Assay used: immunoSEQ multiplex PCR; TCRdb lists only in-frame clones, some missing. The sample lists over 150,000 clones; about 69% were seen once. The sequenced sample was PBMCs. These receptors were collected from a male donor in good health and CMV-seronegative.

V gene TRBV6-6 combines with J gene TRBJ2-7, with D unclear. The ends were cut back, 5 bases at V and 2 bases at J, with 10 bases in the middle. CDR1 and CDR2 from the germline V gene are MNHNY and SVGAGI (reference sequence). This CDR3 spans 13 amino acids. CDR3 in DNA: TGTGCCAGCAGTGACAAGGCAGCCTACGAGCAGTACTTC. Encoded protein: CASSDKAAYEQYF.

The rearrangement joins TRBV11-3 to TRBJ2-3; 7 bases match TRBD2. The V and J ends lost 2 bases and 4 bases, in that order; junction bases with no gene match: 6. CDR3 length: 15 amino acids. Per the germline V gene, CDR1 is SGHNT and CDR2 is YENEEA. The CDR3 sequence: CASSLQGRAADTQYF. CDR3 in DNA: TGTGCCAGCAGCTTACAAGGGAGGGCGGCAGATACGCAGTATTTT. Using reference TRBV11-3 and TRBJ2-3 for the parts outside the CDR3, the full variable domain is EAGVVQSPRYKIIEKKQPVAFWCNPISGHNTLYWYLQNLGQGPELLIRYENEEAVDDSQLPKDRFSAERLKGVDSTLKIQPAELGDSAVYLCASSLQGRAADTQYFGPGTRLTVL.

V and J are TRBV6-5 and TRBJ1-4, with D perhaps matching TRBD1 (6 bases). The CDR3 extends over 15 amino acids. CDR1 MNHEY and CDR2 SVGAGI come from the germline V gene. Trimming removed 0 bases at V and 7 bases at J, with 12 bases between. The CDR3 sequence: CASSYSQGLGEKLFF. The CDR3 coding sequence is TGTGCCAGCAGTTACTCGCAGGGGCTGGGTGAAAAACTGTTTTTT.

This clone was seen just once. For the CDR3, the DNA is TGTGCCAGCAGTTTACCTCGCGGGAGTGGCCTCACCGGGGAGCTGTTTTTT. This gives the protein CASSLPRGSGLTGELFF. The chain uses TRBV28 and TRBJ2-2; 7 nucleotides agree with TRBD2. Germline lookup yields CDR1 MDHEN and CDR2 SYDVKM. The CDR3 has 17 residues. V lost 2 bases, J lost 4 bases, and 10 bases stayed unmatched. Full variable domain (remainder filled in from reference TRBV28 and TRBJ2-2): DVKVTQSSRYLVKRTGEKVFLECVQDMDHENMFWYRQDPGLGLRLIYFSYDVKMKEKGDIPEGYSVSREKKERFSLILESASTNQTSMYLCASSLPRGSGLTGELFFGEGSRLTVL.

The gene calls are TRBV19 and TRBJ1-5; the D gene is possibly TRBD1 (6 bases). The germline V gene has CDR1 LNHDA and CDR2 SQIVND (reference sequence). The ends were cut back, 10 bases at V and 0 bases at J, with 16 bases in the middle. This CDR3 spans 15 amino acids. The CDR3 reads CATSGALYSNQPQHF. CDR3 nucleotides: TGTGCCACTTCAGGGGCGCTTTATAGCAATCAGCCCCAGCATTTT.

This clone was observed a single time. This chain joins TRBV7-9 and TRBJ2-1; D is unclear. Germline V gives CDR1 SEHNR, CDR2 FQNEAQ (reference sequence). Trimming pared 5 bases from V and 1 base from J, leaving 12 bases between. The CDR3 has 15 residues. Here the CDR3 DNA reads TGTGCCAGCAGCGCCCTCACGGGTTCCTACAATGAGCAGTTCTTC. This encodes CASSALTGSYNEQFF. Supplemented by reference TRBV7-9 and TRBJ2-1, the full variable domain reads DTGVSQNPRHKITKRGQNVTFRCDPISEHNRLYWYRQTLGQGPEFLTYFQNEAQLEKSRLLSDRFSAERPKGSFSTLEIQRTEQGDSAMYLCASSALTGSYNEQFFGPGTRLTVL.